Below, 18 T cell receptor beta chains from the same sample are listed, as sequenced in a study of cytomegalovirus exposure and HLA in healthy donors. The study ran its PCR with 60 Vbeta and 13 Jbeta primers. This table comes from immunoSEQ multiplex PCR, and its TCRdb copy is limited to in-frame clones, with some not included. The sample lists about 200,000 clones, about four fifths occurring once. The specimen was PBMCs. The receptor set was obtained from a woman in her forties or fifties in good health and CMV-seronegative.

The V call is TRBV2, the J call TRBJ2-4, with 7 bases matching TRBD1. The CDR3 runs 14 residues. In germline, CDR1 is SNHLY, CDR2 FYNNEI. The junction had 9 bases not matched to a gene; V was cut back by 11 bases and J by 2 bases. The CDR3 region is CAGNRGATKNIQYF. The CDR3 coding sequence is TGTGCCGGTAACAGGGGTGCAACCAAAAACATTCAGTACTTC.

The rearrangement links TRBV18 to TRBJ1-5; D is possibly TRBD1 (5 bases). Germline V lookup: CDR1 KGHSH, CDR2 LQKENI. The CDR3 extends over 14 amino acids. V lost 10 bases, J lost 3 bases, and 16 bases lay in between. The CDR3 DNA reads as TGTGCCACCTCCGACAGAACGCTCAATCAGCCCCAGCATTTT. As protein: CATSDRTLNQPQHF.

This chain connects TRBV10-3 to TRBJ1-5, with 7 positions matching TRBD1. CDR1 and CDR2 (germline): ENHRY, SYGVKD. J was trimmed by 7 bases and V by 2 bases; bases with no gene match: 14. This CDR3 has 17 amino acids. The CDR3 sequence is CAISETWTDPTGQPQHF. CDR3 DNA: TGTGCCATCAGTGAGACCTGGACAGACCCGACAGGGCAGCCCCAGCATTTT.

CDR3 nucleotide sequence: TGTGCCAGCAGCGCAAGCAGGGTGAAAGTTAATTCACCCCTCCACTTT. It specifies CASSASRVKVNSPLHF. The rearrangement uses TRBV9 and TRBJ1-6; the D gene is possibly TRBD1 (5 bases). The germline CDR1 and CDR2 sequences are SGDLS and YYNGEE. Between the trimmed V and J ends, which lost 3 bases and 6 bases, there was a span of 16 bases. The CDR3 loop spans 16 amino acids.

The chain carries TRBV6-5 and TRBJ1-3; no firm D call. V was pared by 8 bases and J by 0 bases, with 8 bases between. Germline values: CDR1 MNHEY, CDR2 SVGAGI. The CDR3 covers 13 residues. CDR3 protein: CASRASSGNTIYF. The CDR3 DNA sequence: TGTGCCAGCCGAGCGTCCTCTGGAAACACCATATATTTT.

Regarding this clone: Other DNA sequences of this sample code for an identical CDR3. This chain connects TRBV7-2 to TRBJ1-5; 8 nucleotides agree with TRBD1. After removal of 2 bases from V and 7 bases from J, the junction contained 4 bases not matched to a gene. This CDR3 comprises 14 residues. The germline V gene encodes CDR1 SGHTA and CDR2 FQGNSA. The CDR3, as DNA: TGTGCCAGCAGCTTAACAGGGGGAAGACAGCCCCAGCATTTT. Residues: CASSLTGGRQPQHF. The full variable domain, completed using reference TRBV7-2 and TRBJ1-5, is GAGVSQSPSNKVTEKGKDVELRCDPISGHTALYWYRQSLGQGLEFLIYFQGNSAPDKSGLPSDRFSAERTGGSVSTLTIQRTQQEDSAVYLCASSLTGGRQPQHFGDGTRLSIL.

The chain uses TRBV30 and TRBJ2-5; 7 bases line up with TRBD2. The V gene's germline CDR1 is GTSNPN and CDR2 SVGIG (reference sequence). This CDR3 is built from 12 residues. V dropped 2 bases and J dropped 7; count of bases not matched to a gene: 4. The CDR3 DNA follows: TGTGCCTGGAGTCGGGGGGACCCGACCCAGTACTTC. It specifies CAWSRGDPTQYF.

In DNA form, the CDR3 reads TGTGCCAGCAGCGAGGGCGGGCGACTGTTTTTT. This sequence encodes CASSEGGRLFF. The J gene is TRBJ1-4, the V gene TRBV6-6; D ambiguous. V lost 6 bases and J 13 bases, leaving 12 bases between the germline ends. This CDR3 contains 11 residues. Germline CDR1 and CDR2: MNHNY and SVGAGI (reference sequence).

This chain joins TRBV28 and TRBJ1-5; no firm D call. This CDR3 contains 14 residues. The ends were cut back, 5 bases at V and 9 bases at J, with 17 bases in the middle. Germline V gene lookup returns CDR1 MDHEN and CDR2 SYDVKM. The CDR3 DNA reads TGTGCCAGCAGTCTTGACGGGGTTTCGCGGCCCCAGCATTTT. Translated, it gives CASSLDGVSRPQHF.

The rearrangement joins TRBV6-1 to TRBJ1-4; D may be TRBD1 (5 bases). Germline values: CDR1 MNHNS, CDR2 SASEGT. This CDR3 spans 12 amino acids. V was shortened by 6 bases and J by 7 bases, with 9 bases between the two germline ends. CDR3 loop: CASRGDFEKLFF. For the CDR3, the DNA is TGTGCCAGCAGGGGGGACTTTGAAAAACTGTTTTTT.

The CDR3 protein is CASSSPSGSAYEQYF. The CDR3, as DNA: TGTGCCAGCAGTTCCCCTAGCGGGAGCGCCTACGAGCAGTACTTC. The chain links TRBV6-6 to TRBJ2-7, with 10 positions matching TRBD2. The J segment lost 2 bases and the V segment lost 4 bases, leaving 5 bases of the junction unmatched. In germline, CDR1 is MNHNY, CDR2 SVGAGI (reference sequence). This CDR3 contains 15 residues.

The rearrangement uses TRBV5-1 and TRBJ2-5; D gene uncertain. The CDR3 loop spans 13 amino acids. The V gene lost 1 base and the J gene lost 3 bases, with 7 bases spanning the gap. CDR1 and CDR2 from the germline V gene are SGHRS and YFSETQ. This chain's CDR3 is CASSLQAEETQYF. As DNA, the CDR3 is TGCGCCAGCAGCTTGCAGGCAGAAGAGACCCAGTACTTC.

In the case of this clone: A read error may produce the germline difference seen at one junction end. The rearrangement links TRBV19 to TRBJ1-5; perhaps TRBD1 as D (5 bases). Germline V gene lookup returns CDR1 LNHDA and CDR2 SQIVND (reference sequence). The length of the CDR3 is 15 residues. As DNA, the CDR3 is TGTGCCATTAGTGGGGGGGGTTCGAGCAATCAGCCCCAGCATTTT. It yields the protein CAISGGGSSNQPQHF.

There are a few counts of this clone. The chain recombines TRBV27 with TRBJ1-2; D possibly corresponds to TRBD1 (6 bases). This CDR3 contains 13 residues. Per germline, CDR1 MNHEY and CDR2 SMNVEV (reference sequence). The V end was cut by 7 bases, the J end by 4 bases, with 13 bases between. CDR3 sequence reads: CASTKQGSYGYTF. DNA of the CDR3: TGTGCCAGCACCAAACAGGGAAGCTATGGCTACACCTTC.

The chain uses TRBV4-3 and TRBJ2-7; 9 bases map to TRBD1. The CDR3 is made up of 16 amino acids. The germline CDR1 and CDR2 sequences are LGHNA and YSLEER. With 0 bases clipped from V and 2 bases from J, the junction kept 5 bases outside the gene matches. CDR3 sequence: CASSQDFTGGPYEQYF. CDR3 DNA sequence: TGCGCCAGCAGCCAAGATTTTACAGGGGGCCCCTACGAGCAGTACTTC.

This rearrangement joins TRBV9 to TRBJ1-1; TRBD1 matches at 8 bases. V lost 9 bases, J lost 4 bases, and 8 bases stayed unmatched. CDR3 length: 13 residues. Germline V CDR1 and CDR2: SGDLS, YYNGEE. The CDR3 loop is CATSQGAGTEAFF. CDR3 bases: TGTGCCACTTCGCAGGGGGCCGGCACTGAAGCTTTCTTT.

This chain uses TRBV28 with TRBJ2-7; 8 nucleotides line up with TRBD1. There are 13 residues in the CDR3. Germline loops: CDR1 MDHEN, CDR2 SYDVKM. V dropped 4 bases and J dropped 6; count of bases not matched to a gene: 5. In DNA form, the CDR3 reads TGTGCCAGCAGTTACGGACAGGGAAGCGAGCAGTACTTC. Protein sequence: CASSYGQGSEQYF.

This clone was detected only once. The DNA for the CDR3 is TGCGCCAGCAGCTTGGACAGGGGGAACACTGAAGCTTTCTTT. Protein: CASSLDRGNTEAFF. V usage is TRBV5-1 and J usage is TRBJ1-1; 7 positions match TRBD1. V was pared by 0 bases and J by 1 base, with 0 bases of the junction left unmatched. The CDR3 extends over 14 amino acids. CDR1 is SGHRS and CDR2 is YFSETQ in the germline V gene.